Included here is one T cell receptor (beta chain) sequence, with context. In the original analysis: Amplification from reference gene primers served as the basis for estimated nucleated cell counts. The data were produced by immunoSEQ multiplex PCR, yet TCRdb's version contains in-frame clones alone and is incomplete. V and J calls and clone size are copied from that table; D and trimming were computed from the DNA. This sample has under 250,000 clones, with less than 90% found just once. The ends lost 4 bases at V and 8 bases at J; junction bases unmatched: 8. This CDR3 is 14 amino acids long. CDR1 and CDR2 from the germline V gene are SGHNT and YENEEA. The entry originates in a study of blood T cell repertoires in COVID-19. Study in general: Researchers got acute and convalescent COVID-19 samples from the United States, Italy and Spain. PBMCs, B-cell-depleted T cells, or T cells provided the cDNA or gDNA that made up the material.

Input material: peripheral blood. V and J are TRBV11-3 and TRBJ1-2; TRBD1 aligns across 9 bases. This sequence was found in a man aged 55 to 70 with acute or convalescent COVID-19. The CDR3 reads CASSSGQGVGGYTF. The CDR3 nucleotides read TGTGCCAGCAGCTCGGGACAGGGCGTGGGGGGCTACACCTTC.